The 12 T cell receptor beta chains reported below all come from one sample, sequenced in a study of beta chain features in type 1 diabetes. The authors reverse transcribed all of the isolated RNA, so sequencing captured expressed TCRB transcripts. Sequencing was performed with immunoSEQ multiplex PCR; in TCRdb, only in-frame clones are kept and a portion is missing. The data show hundreds of thousands of clones, 30% seen once. The sequencing sample was made of naive CD4+ T cells from blood. Source of these receptors: a man aged 18 to 30 in good health.

V gene TRBV7-2 combines with J gene TRBJ1-2, with TRBD1 as a possible D gene (5 bases). Germline-derived CDR1 and CDR2 are SGHTA and FQGNSA. The CDR3 covers 14 residues. The V end was cut by 5 bases, the J end by 4 bases, with 14 bases between. The CDR3 protein is CASSHPGVPYGYTF. CDR3 bases: TGTGCCAGCAGCCACCCGGGGGTGCCCTATGGCTACACCTTC.

The chain employs TRBV29-1 and TRBJ2-5; tentatively, D is TRBD1 or TRBD2 (6 bases each). The CDR3 extends over 12 amino acids. Germline CDR1 SQVTM, CDR2 ANQGSEA. The germline V and J ends were trimmed by 7 bases and 8 bases, with 17 bases remaining between them. Here the CDR3 DNA reads TGCAGCGGGAGGGGGAGTTCTGGCACCCAGTACTTC. This sequence encodes CSGRGSSGTQYF.

The sample holds a few counts of this clone. V and J are TRBV4-3 and TRBJ1-2; D gene ambiguous. The length of the CDR3 is 13 residues. Trimming removed 1 base from V and 2 bases from J, with 5 bases in between. The germline CDR1 and CDR2 sequences are LGHNA and YSLEER. The CDR3 is CASSQGLNYGYTF. DNA for the CDR3: TGCGCCAGCAGCCAAGGGTTAAACTATGGCTACACCTTC.

The rearrangement uses TRBV7-2 and TRBJ2-7; no definite D call. The germline V gene encodes CDR1 SGHTA and CDR2 FQGNSA. The CDR3 has 12 residues. Trimming cost V 1 base and J 4 bases, with 5 bases left between them. The CDR3 sequence: CASSLEEYEQYF. In DNA form, the CDR3 reads TGTGCCAGCAGCTTAGAAGAATACGAGCAGTACTTC.

The V and J genes are TRBV5-1 and TRBJ2-5; the D call may be TRBD1 or TRBD2 (5 bases each). CDR3 length: 15 amino acids. Germline lookup yields CDR1 SGHRS and CDR2 YFSETQ. V was shortened by 1 base and J by 4 bases, with 14 bases between the two germline ends. The CDR3 sequence: CASSLTPGPGETQYF. CDR3 in DNA: TGCGCCAGCAGCTTGACACCGGGACCGGGAGAGACCCAGTACTTC.

J is TRBJ1-1 and V is TRBV7-2, with D hard to call. The germline V gene has CDR1 SGHTA and CDR2 FQGNSA. This CDR3 contains 13 residues. V gave up 4 bases and J gave up 1 base, with 7 bases separating them. CDR3 in amino acids: CASSSLGNTEAFF. CDR3 coding DNA: TGTGCCAGCAGCTCCCTTGGGAACACTGAAGCTTTCTTT.

This chain connects TRBV7-9 to TRBJ2-7, with D perhaps TRBD2 (6 bases). Trimming removed 3 bases at V and 6 bases at J, with 12 bases between. The germline CDR1 and CDR2 sequences are SEHNR and FQNEAQ (reference sequence). The CDR3 runs to 13 residues. CDR3 protein: CASSFSGVGEQYF. The DNA for the CDR3 is TGTGCCAGCAGCTTCTCGGGAGTTGGCGAGCAGTACTTC.

This clone was counted between two and nine times. V and J are TRBV6-6 and TRBJ2-7; TRBD2 aligns across 10 bases. Germline V lookup: CDR1 MNHNY, CDR2 SVGAGI (reference sequence). The CDR3 sequence is 13 residues long. Trimming took 6 bases from V and 5 from J; bases not matched to a gene: 4. The CDR3 DNA follows: TGTGCCAGCAGCCGGACTAGCGGCCACGAGCAGTACTTC. Translation: CASSRTSGHEQYF.

This clone was picked up a small number of times. This sequence joins TRBV27 and TRBJ2-1; the match to TRBD1 covers 11 bases. Trimming at V came to 4 bases and at J to 6 bases, leaving 8 bases not matched to a gene. Germline V lookup: CDR1 MNHEY, CDR2 SMNVEV (reference sequence). The CDR3 totals 16 residues. This CDR3 reads CASSSPWDRGTNEQFF. The CDR3 nucleotides are TGTGCCAGCAGTTCCCCCTGGGACAGGGGGACCAATGAGCAGTTCTTC.

This clone was recorded a few times. This rearrangement joins TRBV30 to TRBJ1-2; 9 nucleotides line up with TRBD1. V was pared by 8 bases and J by 8 bases, with 6 bases of the junction left unmatched. The CDR3 sequence is 11 residues long. Germline V gene sequence: CDR1 GTSNPN, CDR2 SVGIG (reference sequence). The DNA for the CDR3 is TGTGCCGGCCACAGGGGGCGCGGCTACACCTTC. Translation: CAGHRGRGYTF.

This sequence joins TRBV2 and TRBJ2-2; no clear D gene. The CDR3 sequence is 14 residues long. CDR1 is SNHLY, CDR2 FYNNEI, per germline. V lost 6 bases and J lost 6, with 14 bases in between. The CDR3 coding sequence is TGTGCCAGCAGAGTGGGGTTCCCCGCCGGGGAGCTGTTTTTT. Translated, it gives CASRVGFPAGELFF.

This clone showed up just a few times. The chain is built from TRBV7-9 and TRBJ2-1; 7 bases map to TRBD1. Losses at the gene ends were 4 bases for V and 2 bases for J; bases not matched to a gene: 11. Germline-derived CDR1 and CDR2 are SEHNR and FQNEAQ (reference sequence). This CDR3 spans 17 amino acids. The CDR3 spells CASSSQYRGTTYNEQFF. CDR3 bases: TGTGCCAGCAGCTCCCAATACAGGGGAACGACCTACAATGAGCAGTTCTTC.